This T cell receptor beta chain was identified during a study of blood T cell repertoires in COVID-19. Across the whole study: The origin of the acute and convalescent COVID-19 samples was the United States, Italy and Spain. PBMCs, B-cell-depleted T cells, or T cells provided the cDNA or gDNA that made up the material.

Trimming at V came to 0 bases and at J to 0 bases, leaving 3 bases not matched to a gene. CDR3 length: 16 amino acids. CDR1 and CDR2 from the germline V gene are SGHAT and FQNNGV. In the original analysis: Using reference gene primer amplification, nucleated cell counts were estimated. Using immunoSEQ multiplex PCR, the repertoire was profiled, and TCRdb retains in-frame clones only, with some absent. The V and J calls and clone size were taken over from that table, and D and trimming were inferred from the DNA. The table lists over 200,000 clones, approximately 90% of them singletons, with about 2% in the top ten.

Sequencing was done on a sample of peripheral blood. V and J are TRBV11-2 and TRBJ1-1; 8 nucleotides match TRBD1. This TCR came from a man aged 30 to 39 who had recovered from COVID-19. The CDR3 nucleotides are TGTGCCAGCAGCTTAGACCGGACAGGGATGAACACTGAAGCTTTCTTT. Translation gives CASSLDRTGMNTEAFF.